This T cell receptor beta chain stems from a study of cytomegalovirus exposure and HLA in healthy donors. Measured with immunoSEQ multiplex PCR; TCRdb has only the in-frame clones, and not every one. The table includes 50,000 to 65,000 clones, approximately 95% detected once. Germline assignment: CDR1 WSHSY and CDR2 SAAADI. Trimming removed 4 bases from V and 4 bases from J, with 8 bases in between. CDR3 length equals 13 residues. General study results and limits: Listed as cytomegalovirus-associated were 150 to 200 TCR beta chains.

With respect to this clone: What it recognizes is unknown.

This sequence joins TRBV10-2 and TRBJ1-5, with a weak D call TRBD1 (5 bases). The receptor comes from a woman in her late teens or twenties in good health and CMV-seropositive. Sequencing was performed on PBMCs. The CDR3 nucleotides read TGCGCCAGCAGTGTGGGGCCAAATCAGCCCCAGCATTTT. It translates to CASSVGPNQPQHF.